Each of the 25 T cell receptor beta chains below was sequenced from the same sample in a study of early stage breast cancer tumors. Libraries were prepared by immunoSEQ multiplex PCR; TCRdb keeps only in-frame clonotypes and omits some of them. The sample holds 45,000 to 60,000 clones, 80% to 95% seen once. The specimen sequenced was blood. Receptors were obtained from a person between 70 and 80 years old with breast cancer.

The rearrangement uses TRBV7-9 and TRBJ1-1; 7 bases fit TRBD1. The CDR3 loop spans 12 amino acids. Trimming at V came to 6 bases and at J to 4 bases, leaving 2 bases not matched to a gene. Germline V gives CDR1 SEHNR, CDR2 FQNEAQ (reference sequence). The DNA of the CDR3 is TGTGCCAGCAGGACAGGGAGCACTGAAGCTTTCTTT. The encoded protein is CASRTGSTEAFF.

This chain links TRBV15 with TRBJ1-5, with D possibly being TRBD1 (6 bases). Looked up from germline, CDR1 is LNHNV and CDR2 is YYDKDF (reference sequence). This CDR3 is built from 15 residues. V lost 7 bases and J 2 bases, leaving 15 bases between the germline ends. As DNA, the CDR3 is TGTGCCACCACCTCAGGGGATTGGGGCAATCAGCCCCAGCATTTT. Translation gives CATTSGDWGNQPQHF.

The chain has TRBV7-6 and TRBJ2-1, with D tentatively TRBD2 (6 bases). Germline V gene data show CDR1 as SGHVS and CDR2 as FNYEAQ. The CDR3 contains 15 residues. V lost 5 bases, J lost 1 base, and 12 bases lay in between. Written as DNA, the CDR3 is TGTGCCAGCAGCCAAGGGACTTCGTCCTACAATGAGCAGTTCTTC. Its translation: CASSQGTSSYNEQFF.

The chain recombines TRBV18 with TRBJ2-3; possible D gene TRBD2, 5 bases. Germline CDR1 and CDR2: KGHSH and LQKENI. V lost 5 bases to trimming and J lost 2 bases, with 11 bases between them. The CDR3 is 14 residues long. As DNA, the CDR3 is TGTGCCAGCTCAGCCACTAGTGACACAGATACGCAGTATTTT. Amino acids: CASSATSDTDTQYF.

The gene calls are TRBV5-1 and TRBJ1-1; D may be TRBD1 (5 bases). Germline-derived CDR1 and CDR2 are SGHRS and YFSETQ. The V end lost 0 bases, the J end lost 0 bases, and 12 bases lay between the germline ends. The CDR3 extends over 16 amino acids. For the CDR3, the DNA is TGCGCCAGCAGCTTGGATCGGGGGAACATGAACACTGAAGCTTTCTTT. Protein: CASSLDRGNMNTEAFF.

The chain employs TRBV29-1 and TRBJ2-6; maybe TRBD1 (5 bases). Per germline, CDR1 SQVTM and CDR2 ANQGSEA. The V end lost 6 bases, the J end lost 2 bases, and 5 bases lay between the germline ends. This CDR3 is 12 amino acids long. Here the CDR3 reads CSVRAGANVLTF. CDR3 coding DNA: TGCAGCGTCAGGGCTGGGGCCAACGTCCTGACTTTC. Full variable domain (remainder filled in from reference TRBV29-1 and TRBJ2-6): SAVISQKPSRDICQRGTSLTIQCQVDSQVTMMFWYRQQPGQSLTLIATANQGSEATYESGFVIDKFPISRPNLTFSTLTVSNMSPEDSSIYLCSVRAGANVLTFGAGSRLTVL.

The chain has TRBV21-1 and TRBJ2-2; TRBD2 is taken as the D call from the table, unchecked against the DNA. TRBV21-1 is noted as a pseudogene. The CDR3 length is 18 residues. CDR3 in DNA: TGTGCCAGCAGCAAAGGTAGGGAGGGACATCCTAAGACCGGGGAGCTGTTTTTT. Translated: CASSKGREGHPKTGELFF.

The chain has TRBV27 and TRBJ2-1; TRBD1 agrees at 7 bases. The V and J ends lost 5 bases and 15 bases, in that order; junction bases with no gene match: 10. Germline V gene lookup returns CDR1 MNHEY and CDR2 SMNVEV (reference sequence). The CDR3 runs to 12 residues. CDR3: CASSIRGTDRFF. The CDR3 bases are TGTGCCAGCAGTATAAGAGGGACAGATAGGTTCTTC.

The CDR3 coding sequence is TGTGCCAGCAGCGTCCGGGGAACTTCGGGAGTTGGAGAGACCCAGTACTTC. Protein sequence: CASSVRGTSGVGETQYF. V gene TRBV9 combines with J gene TRBJ2-5, with D possibly TRBD2 on 6 matching bases. Germline CDR1 reads SGDLS; CDR2 reads YYNGEE. V was pared by 2 bases and J by 4 bases, with 21 bases between. The CDR3 is 17 amino acids.

The V and J genes are TRBV11-3 and TRBJ1-1, with no clear D. V lost 1 base and J 10 bases, leaving 10 bases between the germline ends. Germline V gene sequence: CDR1 SGHNT, CDR2 YENEEA. The CDR3 contains 12 residues. The CDR3 DNA reads TGTGCCAGCAGCTTAGTCCGGGGTCCAGCTTTCTTT. Encoded protein: CASSLVRGPAFF.

The gene calls are TRBV7-2 and TRBJ2-5; possible D gene TRBD2, 6 bases. The CDR3 is 14 amino acids. Germline V lookup: CDR1 SGHTA, CDR2 FQGNSA. Trimming stripped 1 base from V and 8 bases from J, with 14 bases between. The CDR3 coding sequence is TGTGCCAGCAGCTTAGAGACTAGAGGGGATACCCAGTACTTC. Amino acid sequence: CASSLETRGDTQYF.

This sequence joins TRBV6-5 and TRBJ2-1; 9 positions match TRBD2. From germline, CDR1 is MNHEY and CDR2 SVGAGI. J lost 7 bases, V lost 4 bases, and 5 bases had no gene match. This CDR3 region has 14 residues. CDR3 amino acids: CASSWRGGRNEQFF. In DNA, the CDR3 is TGTGCCAGCAGTTGGCGGGGGGGCAGGAATGAGCAGTTCTTC.

Notes on this clone: The same CDR3 is also encoded by other DNA sequences in this sample. The genes are TRBV19 and TRBJ2-3, with D tentatively TRBD1 (7 bases). Trimming shortened V by 1 base and J by 5 bases, and 10 bases separated the two germline ends. The germline CDR1 and CDR2 sequences are LNHDA and SQIVND (reference sequence). The length of the CDR3 is 14 residues. The CDR3 is CASSIGQGGDTQYF. The CDR3 nucleotides read TGTGCCAGTAGTATAGGACAGGGAGGAGATACGCAGTATTTT.

This clone was observed once. The chain couples TRBV29-1 to TRBJ2-2; TRBD1 is a possible D gene (6 bases). Trimming took off 6 bases at V and 7 bases at J, with 15 bases between the two ends. Germline-derived CDR1 and CDR2 are SQVTM and ANQGSEA. The CDR3 has 13 amino acids. CDR3 residues: CSVGAGDFGELFF. The DNA for the CDR3 is TGCAGCGTGGGGGCAGGGGATTTCGGGGAGCTGTTTTTT.

The chain links TRBV4-1 to TRBJ2-7; D may be TRBD1 (5 bases). V dropped 2 bases and J dropped 1 base, with 6 bases sitting between them. The CDR3 totals 13 residues. Germline V gives CDR1 MGHRA, CDR2 YSYEKL. CDR3 loop: CASSQSGSYEQYF. For the CDR3, the DNA is TGCGCCAGCAGCCAATCAGGGTCCTACGAGCAGTACTTC.

This clone was seen just once. At one end the junction does not follow the germline gene, possibly because of a read error. The chain combines TRBV7-7 with TRBJ2-2; 9 bases fit TRBD2. Germline V gives CDR1 SSHAT, CDR2 FNYEAQ (reference sequence). The CDR3 consists of 16 residues. CDR3 amino acids: CASSPGSGRGTGELFF. CDR3 nucleotides: TGTGCTAGCAGCCCGGGTAGCGGGAGAGGAACCGGGGAGCTGTTTTTT.

This clone was seen more than once but under ten times. The chain uses TRBV19 and TRBJ2-1; D possibly corresponds to TRBD2 (5 bases). Deletions cut 1 base from V and 4 bases from J, with 14 bases between. The CDR3 spans 16 residues. Germline V gene data show CDR1 as LNHDA and CDR2 as SQIVND (reference sequence). The CDR3 sequence is CASSIGLPAAYNEQFF. CDR3 in DNA: TGTGCCAGTAGTATAGGTCTACCAGCGGCGTACAATGAGCAGTTCTTC.

The chain links TRBV30 to TRBJ2-7, with 10 positions matching TRBD1. Germline CDR1 GTSNPN, CDR2 SVGIG (reference sequence). The CDR3 runs to 14 residues. CDR3 residues: CAWDRGASSYEQYF. The CDR3 DNA is TGTGCTTGGGACAGGGGCGCGAGCTCCTACGAGCAGTACTTC.

This chain joins TRBV6-1 and TRBJ1-5; D might be TRBD1 (5 bases). The CDR3 covers 17 residues. Germline V CDR1 and CDR2: MNHNS, SASEGT. Between the trimmed V and J ends, which lost 3 bases and 1 base, there was a span of 16 bases. The CDR3 region has the DNA TGTGCCAGCAGTGACAGCGGGGGACTCCCCAGCAATCAGCCCCAGCATTTT. Translating gives CASSDSGGLPSNQPQHF.

The chain couples TRBV6-1 to TRBJ1-1; D is unclear. This CDR3 comprises 11 residues. V lost 7 bases to trimming and J lost 1 base, with 4 bases between them. Per the germline V gene, CDR1 is MNHNS and CDR2 is SASEGT. DNA for the CDR3: TGTGCCAGCACTCGGAACACTGAAGCTTTCTTT. This translates into CASTRNTEAFF.

The chain couples TRBV5-6 to TRBJ2-2; maybe TRBD2 (5 bases). The CDR3 runs 16 residues. Between the trimmed V and J ends, which lost 0 bases and 1 base, there was a span of 10 bases. CDR1 is SGHDT and CDR2 is YYEEEE in the germline V gene. Here the CDR3 reads CASSLAEAVNTGELFF. The CDR3 nucleotides are TGTGCCAGCAGCTTGGCCGAAGCGGTGAACACCGGGGAGCTGTTTTTT.

This clone has only a few counts. This chain connects TRBV28 to TRBJ1-5, with D unresolved. This CDR3 has 11 amino acids. Trimming stripped 4 bases from V and 5 bases from J, with 3 bases between. CDR1 MDHEN and CDR2 SYDVKM come from the germline V gene. CDR3 in DNA: TGTGCCAGCAGTTCCGATCAGCCCCAGCATTTT. This gives the protein CASSSDQPQHF. Full variable domain (outside the CDR3, taken from reference TRBV28 and TRBJ1-5): DVKVTQSSRYLVKRTGEKVFLECVQDMDHENMFWYRQDPGLGLRLIYFSYDVKMKEKGDIPEGYSVSREKKERFSLILESASTNQTSMYLCASSSDQPQHFGDGTRLSIL.

This clone was detected once. This sequence joins TRBV7-9 and TRBJ1-5, with TRBD1 matching over 7 bases. The J segment lost 4 bases and the V segment lost 7 bases, leaving 4 bases of the junction unmatched. CDR1 SEHNR and CDR2 FQNEAQ come from the germline V gene (reference sequence). There are 13 residues in the CDR3. The CDR3 spells CASTGTVNQPQHF. CDR3 sequence (DNA): TGTGCCAGCACCGGGACAGTAAATCAGCCCCAGCATTTT.

The rearrangement joins TRBV5-1 to TRBJ1-2; tentative D call: TRBD1 (5 bases). The V gene's germline CDR1 is SGHRS and CDR2 YFSETQ. This CDR3 is 15 amino acids long. The ends were cut back, 5 bases at V and 3 bases at J, with 17 bases in the middle. The CDR3 DNA follows: TGCGCCAGCAGTCTCACAGGTGGAGGGTACTATGGCTACACCTTC. It translates to CASSLTGGGYYGYTF.

This rearrangement joins TRBV9 to TRBJ2-7, with 7 bases that match TRBD1. Germline V gene data show CDR1 as SGDLS and CDR2 as YYNGEE. This CDR3 spans 15 amino acids. The junction had 9 bases not matched to a gene; V was cut back by 3 bases and J by 3 bases. Here the CDR3 reads CASSGGGGGFYEQYF. The CDR3 nucleotides are TGTGCCAGCAGCGGAGGGGGCGGCGGTTTCTACGAGCAGTACTTC. Complete variable domain (other parts from reference TRBV9 and TRBJ2-7): DSGVTQTPKHLITATGQRVTLRCSPRSGDLSVYWYQQSLDQGLQFLIQYYNGEERAKGNILERFSAQQFPDLHSELNLSSLELGDSALYFCASSGGGGGFYEQYFGPGTRLTVT.